This T cell receptor (beta chain) was obtained from a study of T cells in Graves' hyperthyroidism and ophthalmopathy. In this sample, this clonotype turned up a few times. Germline V gives CDR1 SNHLY, CDR2 FYNNEI. The CDR3 sequence is 14 residues long. V gave up 5 bases and J gave up 8 bases; unmatched junction bases: 11. Amplification of TCR beta CDR3 regions was performed using RNA transcripts as template. The HTBI set primed first-round TCR CDR3 RT-PCR. TCRdb reprocessed the multiplex PCR reads with MiXCR, giving one entry per CDR3 protein. This sample has about 560,000 distinct CDR3 sequences, with 46% found just once.

The receptor was isolated from a woman aged 18-29 years with Graves' hyperthyroidism. Sequencing was performed on peripheral blood or thyroid tissue (not recorded which). The chain uses TRBV2 and TRBJ1-2, with 7 bases matching TRBD1. CDR3 sequence (DNA): TGTGCCAGCAGTTCCCTGCGGCAGGGGGGCGGCTACACCTTC. It is translated as CASSSLRQGGGYTF.